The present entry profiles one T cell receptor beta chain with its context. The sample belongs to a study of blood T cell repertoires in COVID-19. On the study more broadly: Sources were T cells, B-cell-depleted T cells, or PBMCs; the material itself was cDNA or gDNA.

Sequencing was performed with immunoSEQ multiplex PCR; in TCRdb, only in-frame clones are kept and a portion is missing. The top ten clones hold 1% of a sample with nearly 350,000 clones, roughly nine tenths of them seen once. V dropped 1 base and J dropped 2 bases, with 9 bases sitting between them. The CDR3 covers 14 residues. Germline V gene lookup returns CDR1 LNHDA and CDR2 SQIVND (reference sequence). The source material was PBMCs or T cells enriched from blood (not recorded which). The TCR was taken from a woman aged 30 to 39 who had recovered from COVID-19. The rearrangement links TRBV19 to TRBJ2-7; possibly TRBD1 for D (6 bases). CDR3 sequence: CASSIADSAYEQYF. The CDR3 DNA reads TGTGCCAGTAGTATAGCGGACAGTGCCTACGAGCAGTACTTC. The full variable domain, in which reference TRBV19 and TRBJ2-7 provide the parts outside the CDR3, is DGGITQSPKYLFRKEGQNVTLSCEQNLNHDAMYWYRQDPGQGLRLIYYSQIVNDFQKGDIAEGYSVSREKKESFPLTVTSAQKNPTAFYLCASSIADSAYEQYFGPGTRLTVT.